A selection of T cell receptor beta chains follows, all from one sample in a study of CD8 T cells in Susac syndrome. One entry per CDR3 protein results from TCRdb running MiXCR on the immunoSEQ multiplex PCR reads. The repertoire holds tens of thousands of distinct CDR3 sequences, approximately 93% seen once, with 0.5% to 0.6% in the top ten. Sequenced sample: CD8+ T cells from PBMCs. The source is a human donor with multiple sclerosis. The CDR3 runs from the conserved cysteine through the conserved F or W. D genes are given only for firm matches. For some rows the clone size is stated as once, few or many, or as a class when expanded; others skip it.

clone_size j_call v_call d_call cdr3_aa cdr3_nt
. TRBJ2-7 TRBV6-5 . CASSSAYEQYF TGTGCCAGCAGTTCCGCCTACGAGCAGTACTTC
. TRBJ1-2 TRBV20-1 TRBD1 CSASGTGGGYTF TGCAGTGCTAGCGGGACAGGGGGTGGCTACACCTTC
once TRBJ2-1 TRBV5-6 . CASSLLLQGETSYNEQFF TGTGCCAGCAGCTTACTGTTACAGGGAGAAACCTCCTACAATGAGCAGTTCTTC
. TRBJ2-5 TRBV12-3/TRBV12-4 . CASSPQGNLLETQYF TGTGCCAGCAGTCCACAGGGAAACCTCCTAGAGACCCAGTACTTC
. TRBJ1-2 TRBV11-2 TRBD1 CASRDRGSYTF TGTGCCAGCAGGGACAGGGGAAGCTACACCTTC
. TRBJ1-2 TRBV2 TRBD1 CANDRGTVYGYTF TGTGCCAATGACAGGGGGACAGTCTATGGCTACACCTTC
. TRBJ2-1 TRBV6-4 . CASSPFGNEQFF TGTGCCAGCAGCCCGTTTGGCAATGAGCAGTTCTTC
. TRBJ1-2 TRBV19 TRBD1 CASASWDSNYGYTF TGTGCCAGCGCGTCATGGGACAGCAACTATGGCTACACCTTC
. TRBJ2-7 TRBV5-5 . CASSFERTYEQYF TGTGCCAGCAGCTTTGAGAGGACCTACGAGCAGTACTTC
. TRBJ1-5 TRBV28 . CAAASPRGPQHF TGTGCCGCGGCTTCTCCTCGGGGGCCCCAGCATTTT
. TRBJ1-1 TRBV5-4 . CASLLRGAGTEAFF TGTGCCTCATTATTAAGAGGGGCGGGCACTGAAGCTTTCTTT
. TRBJ2-1 TRBV28 . CASSESAESSYNEQFF TGTGCCAGCAGTGAGAGCGCGGAAAGCTCCTACAATGAGCAGTTCTTC
. TRBJ2-1 TRBV6-2/TRBV6-3 . CASRTAGASSYNEQFF TGTGCCAGCAGGACGGCGGGGGCCAGCTCCTACAATGAGCAGTTCTTC
. TRBJ2-1 TRBV20-1 . CSARDGDDYNEQFF TGCAGTGCTAGAGACGGGGACGACTACAATGAGCAGTTCTTC
. TRBJ1-5 TRBV23-1 . CASSQLSKDQPQHF TGCGCCAGCAGTCAATTAAGTAAGGACCAGCCCCAGCATTTT
few TRBJ2-7 TRBV4-1 . CASSLILAPDYEQYF TGCGCCAGCAGCCTAATATTGGCCCCAGATTACGAGCAGTACTTC
. TRBJ2-7 TRBV12-3/TRBV12-4 TRBD1 CASRESGQGAHEQYF TGTGCCAGCAGGGAAAGCGGACAGGGGGCTCACGAGCAGTACTTC
. TRBJ1-2 TRBV6-5 . CASSYSGGGYTF TGTGCCAGCAGTTACTCAGGGGGTGGCTACACCTTC
. TRBJ1-6 TRBV4-1 . CASSQLGTVNSPLHF TGCGCCAGCAGCCAACTGGGTACAGTTAATTCACCCCTCCACTTT
once TRBJ1-1 TRBV4-3 TRBD1 CASSPGTAEAFF TGCGCCAGCAGCCCTGGGACAGCTGAAGCTTTCTTT
. TRBJ1-4 TRBV6-2/TRBV6-3 . CASSFNGRTPSNEKLFF TGTGCCAGCAGTTTCAATGGACGGACCCCCTCTAATGAAAAACTGTTTTTT
. TRBJ1-6 TRBV13 . CASSKSPGNAGSPLHF TGTGCCAGCAGCAAATCTCCAGGGAATGCAGGTTCACCCCTCCACTTT
. TRBJ1-1 TRBV15 . CATSRALGPNVLNTEAFF TGTGCCACCAGCAGAGCCCTAGGCCCGAATGTTTTGAACACTGAAGCTTTCTTT
. TRBJ1-5 TRBV12-3/TRBV12-4 . CASSPDGANQPQHF TGTGCCAGCAGCCCCGATGGGGCCAATCAGCCCCAGCATTTT
. TRBJ2-7 TRBV24-1 . CAKEDEQYF TGTGCCAAAGAGGACGAGCAGTACTTC
. TRBJ2-5 TRBV9 . CASSEGFGTQYF TGTGCCAGCAGCGAAGGATTCGGGACCCAGTACTTC
. TRBJ2-7 TRBV30 TRBD2 CAWSPGLAYEQYF TGTGCCTGGAGTCCGGGACTAGCCTACGAGCAGTACTTC
few TRBJ2-7 TRBV6-1 TRBD2 CASSELVSGVEQYF TGTGCCAGCAGTGAGCTAGTTAGCGGGGTCGAGCAGTACTTC
. TRBJ2-1 TRBV12-3/TRBV12-4 TRBD2 CASTKQAGGVKEQFF TGTGCCAGCACTAAACAAGCGGGGGGCGTTAAGGAGCAGTTCTTC
. TRBJ1-1 TRBV2 . CASSEVGLGAFF TGTGCCAGCAGTGAAGTGGGCCTGGGGGCTTTCTTT
. TRBJ2-7 TRBV6-1 . CASSDAPFREQTYEQYF TGTGCCAGCAGTGACGCCCCTTTCCGGGAGCAGACCTACGAGCAGTACTTC
. TRBJ2-7 TRBV3-1 . CASSHIPTGEQYF TGTGCCAGCAGCCATATCCCGACGGGCGAGCAGTACTTC
. TRBJ1-3 TRBV3-1 . CASSQAGRLSGNTIYF TGTGCCAGCAGCCAGGCGGGACGGCTCTCTGGAAACACCATATATTTT